This record concerns one T cell receptor beta chain sequence. Its specificity is not known. Using immunoSEQ multiplex PCR, the repertoire was profiled, and TCRdb retains in-frame clones only, with some absent. This repertoire shows over 20,000 clones, 71% found once; its top ten account for approximately 15%. The data derive from a study of PD-1 blockade in classical Hodgkin lymphoma. Findings of the study overall: CD4+ TCR diversity climbed significantly by C4D1, unlike CD8+ TCR diversity. Newly diagnosed patients were said to have less baseline TCR diversity than healthy donors did. Newly diagnosed patients had diversity similar to the baseline diversity of complete responders.

Each and every patient relapsed after autologous stem cell transplantation, and patients got differing brentuximab vedotin exposure. The TCR originated in a human donor with classical Hodgkin lymphoma. Sequencing used peripheral blood mononuclear cells (PBMCs), obtained at baseline.

The CDR3 spells CASRGQPTDTQYF. CDR3 DNA: TGTGCCAGCAGGGGACAGCCCACAGATACGCAGTATTTT. The chain carries TRBV6-1 and TRBJ2-3; 7 bases fit TRBD1. Germline lookup yields CDR1 MNHNS and CDR2 SASEGT. This CDR3 is built from 13 residues. With V trimmed by 6 bases and J by 2 bases, 2 bases remained unmatched.